Listed here is a single T cell receptor beta chain. The CDR3 extends over 13 amino acids. CDR1 and CDR2 from the germline V gene are SGHTA and FQGNSA. The V gene lost 4 bases and the J gene lost 7 bases, with 13 bases spanning the gap. Reverse transcription of roughly 0.5 to 1 ug RNA was carried out with random hexamers. TCRdb fed the immunoSEQ multiplex PCR reads into MiXCR, producing one record per CDR3 protein. The sample has 110,000 or so distinct CDR3 sequences, 85% to 95% seen once. This record comes from a study of CD8 T cells in Susac syndrome. The clonotype comes from a human donor in good health. Material: CD8+ T cells from PBMCs. J is TRBJ1-1 and V is TRBV7-2, with D unresolved. The CDR3 bases are TGTGCCAGCAGCTCCCCCATTTTGGATGAAGCTTTCTTT. Its protein is CASSSPILDEAFF. The full variable domain, its missing parts supplied by reference TRBV7-2 and TRBJ1-1, is GAGVSQSPSNKVTEKGKDVELRCDPISGHTALYWYRQSLGQGLEFLIYFQGNSAPDKSGLPSDRFSAERTGGSVSTLTIQRTQQEDSAVYLCASSSPILDEAFFGQGTRLTVV.